The sample holds many counts of the clone carrying this T cell receptor beta chain. What it binds is unknown. The TCRbeta library was prepared with unique molecular identifiers. Using its own MiXCR run on the PCR reads, TCRdb lists one record per CDR3 protein. The table has around 190,000 distinct CDR3 sequences, under 8.5% seen once. This sample was included in a study of T-cell reconstitution after alpha-beta-depleted transplantation in children. Study outcomes and limitations: Expanded graft clones, several hundred of them, were reportedly the source of alpha-beta T cells about two months after transplant.

This TCR derives from a boy under 10 years old with acute lymphoblastic leukemia, due to receive a stem cell transplant. The sequencing here drew on PBMCs, taken before TCRalphabeta/CD19-depleted stem cell transplant.

The CDR3 coding sequence is TGTGCCAGCAGTTACTCGATGCTCACAGGCGGGGAGCTGTTTTTT. Translating it yields CASSYSMLTGGELFF. V gene TRBV6-5 combines with J gene TRBJ2-2; D perhaps matches TRBD1 (5 bases). The CDR3 has 15 amino acids. The germline V gene has CDR1 MNHEY and CDR2 SVGAGI. The V end was cut by 0 bases, the J end by 7 bases, with 12 bases between.